The 27 T cell receptor beta chains given below trace back to one sample, sequenced in a study of shared clonotypes between healthy human individuals. Method: immunoSEQ multiplex PCR; TCRdb's copy keeps in-frame clones and lacks some. The sample has some 2,500,000 clones; 85% to 95% are singletons. Sequencing was carried out using naive CD4+ T cells from PBMCs. Indicated subset: CD45RA+ positively selected. These TCRs come from a man aged 18 to 35 in good health. Some clones in this sample may be carry-over from other donors' samples.

The V call is TRBV5-4, the J call TRBJ2-5; no clear D gene. V was pared by 2 bases and J by 4 bases, with 6 bases between. The CDR3 contains 12 residues. Germline V lookup: CDR1 SGHNT, CDR2 YYREEE (reference sequence). CDR3 amino acids: CASSFQTETQYF. The CDR3 nucleotides read TGTGCCAGCAGCTTTCAGACAGAGACCCAGTACTTC.

The sample holds one count of this clone. The chain uses TRBV30 and TRBJ2-3; D possibly corresponds to TRBD2 (6 bases). The V gene lost 7 bases and the J gene lost 5 bases, with 19 bases spanning the gap. Germline CDR1 and CDR2: GTSNPN and SVGIG (reference sequence). The CDR3 sequence is 14 residues long. The CDR3 region is CAFGPRGSRDTQYF. CDR3 DNA sequence: TGTGCCTTTGGACCGCGGGGTTCCAGAGATACGCAGTATTTT.

The gene calls are TRBV5-4 and TRBJ1-2; possibly TRBD1 for D (6 bases). The length of the CDR3 is 13 residues. V was shortened by 6 bases and J by 8 bases, with 17 bases between the two germline ends. Looked up from germline, CDR1 is SGHNT and CDR2 is YYREEE (reference sequence). CDR3 sequence (DNA): TGTGCCAGCACTATGAGGGGGGCGGAGGGCTACACCTTC. Translated: CASTMRGAEGYTF.

CDR3 DNA: TGTGCCTGGAGCGGGACAGGAAATGAAAAACTGTTTTTT. Translating it yields CAWSGTGNEKLFF. The genes are TRBV30 and TRBJ1-4; 8 bases align to TRBD1. The V and J ends lost 3 bases and 5 bases, in that order; junction bases with no gene match: 2. Germline-derived CDR1 and CDR2 are GTSNPN and SVGIG (reference sequence). The CDR3 is 13 residues long.

The chain employs TRBV20-1 and TRBJ2-7, with a weak D call TRBD1 (5 bases). The germline CDR1 and CDR2 sequences are DFQATT and SNEGSKA (reference sequence). Trimming removed 2 bases at V and 7 bases at J, with 6 bases between. CDR3 length equals 10 residues. The CDR3 region has the DNA TGCAGTGCTAGATACAGGGAGCAGTACTTC. Translated: CSARYREQYF.

Comment on this clone: This sample also contains other DNA sequences that code for the same CDR3. The V gene is TRBV11-2, the J gene TRBJ2-7; 7 bases match TRBD1. The V gene's germline CDR1 is SGHAT and CDR2 FQNNGV. With 4 bases clipped from V and 3 bases from J, the junction kept 3 bases outside the gene matches. The CDR3 spans 13 residues. This CDR3 reads CASSSTGVYEQYF. In nucleotides, the CDR3 is TGTGCCAGCAGCTCAACAGGGGTCTACGAGCAGTACTTC.

This sequence joins TRBV27 and TRBJ1-2; weak D call: TRBD1 (6 bases). Deletions cut 6 bases from V and 1 base from J, with 9 bases between. CDR3 length equals 13 residues. The germline gives CDR1 MNHEY, CDR2 SMNVEV (reference sequence). CDR3 loop: CASRTGFNYGYTF. The CDR3 region has the DNA TGTGCCAGCAGGACAGGTTTTAACTATGGCTACACCTTC.

This clone has only one observation. The J gene is TRBJ1-2, the V gene TRBV7-9; 10 bases are a match to TRBD1. Losses at the gene ends were 6 bases for V and 8 bases for J; bases not matched to a gene: 6. This CDR3 comprises 13 residues. CDR1 and CDR2 from the germline V gene are SEHNR and FQNEAQ (reference sequence). CDR3 sequence reads: CASRRDRGGGYTF. In DNA form, the CDR3 reads TGTGCCAGCAGGCGGGACAGGGGAGGCGGCTACACCTTC.

The chain links TRBV7-2 to TRBJ2-3; D remains ambiguous. The CDR3 extends over 14 amino acids. V was shortened by 3 bases and J by 2 bases, with 9 bases between the two germline ends. Germline CDR1 reads SGHTA; CDR2 reads FQGNSA. The CDR3, as DNA: TGTGCCAGCAGCTTCGGGCTTCCCACAGATACGCAGTATTTT. This codes for CASSFGLPTDTQYF. The full variable domain, its missing parts supplied by reference TRBV7-2 and TRBJ2-3, is GAGVSQSPSNKVTEKGKDVELRCDPISGHTALYWYRQSLGQGLEFLIYFQGNSAPDKSGLPSDRFSAERTGGSVSTLTIQRTQQEDSAVYLCASSFGLPTDTQYFGPGTRLTVL.

This clone was picked up a small number of times. The V gene is TRBV10-1, the J gene TRBJ1-1, with a weak D call TRBD1 (5 bases). The CDR3 has 12 amino acids. From germline, CDR1 is WNHNN and CDR2 SYGVQD (reference sequence). V was shortened by 2 bases and J by 8 bases, with 9 bases between the two germline ends. CDR3 DNA: TGCGCCAGCAGTGAGACAGGCACGGAAGCTTTCTTT. This encodes CASSETGTEAFF.

The chain joins TRBV10-3 to TRBJ2-7, with D unclear. The CDR3 has 10 residues. The germline V gene has CDR1 ENHRY and CDR2 SYGVKD. V was clipped by 11 bases and J by 3 bases, with 8 bases between them. The CDR3 nucleotides read TGTGCCGTGGGGAACTACGAGCAGTACTTC. Protein: CAVGNYEQYF.

This chain connects TRBV19 to TRBJ2-6, with 7 bases fitting TRBD1. The CDR3 is 15 residues long. CDR1 is LNHDA and CDR2 is SQIVND in the germline V gene (reference sequence). V trimming: 5 bases; J trimming: 4 bases; junction bases outside the gene matches: 5. This CDR3 is CASSEGAGGANVLTF. The CDR3 coding sequence is TGTGCCAGTAGTGAGGGGGCTGGCGGGGCCAACGTCCTGACTTTC.

V and J are TRBV5-1 and TRBJ2-1; no clear D. The CDR3 is made up of 16 amino acids. Trimming removed 0 bases at V and 9 bases at J, with 19 bases between. Germline lookup yields CDR1 SGHRS and CDR2 YFSETQ. CDR3 in DNA: TGCGCCAGCAGCTTGGCCCCCCATCTGGCCGGCGTTGAGCAGTTCTTC. Amino acids: CASSLAPHLAGVEQFF.

CDR3 coding DNA: TGTGCCAGCAGCAGAGGGGGCGCGGAGACCCAGTACTTC. This translates into CASSRGGAETQYF. The rearrangement uses TRBV5-5 and TRBJ2-5; TRBD1 aligns across 7 bases. CDR1 is SGHKS, CDR2 YYEKEE, per germline (reference sequence). The CDR3 contains 13 residues. Unmatched junction bases numbered 5, after V lost 4 bases and J lost 5 bases.

Note on this clone: This CDR3 is also generated by other DNA sequences in the sample. The chain uses TRBV28 and TRBJ2-3; 9 bases agree with TRBD2. Germline V gives CDR1 MDHEN, CDR2 SYDVKM. The CDR3 has 14 residues. V lost 2 bases and J lost 3; bases outside the gene matches: 0. Here the CDR3 reads CASSLSGRTDTQYF. CDR3 coding DNA: TGTGCCAGCAGTTTAAGCGGGAGGACAGATACGCAGTATTTT.

With regard to this clone: Other DNA sequences from this sample encode an identical CDR3 as well. The rearrangement joins TRBV7-9 to TRBJ2-7; perhaps D is TRBD1 or TRBD2 (5 bases each). Looked up from germline, CDR1 is SEHNR and CDR2 is FQNEAQ (reference sequence). This CDR3 region has 13 residues. The V end lost 5 bases, the J end lost 3 bases, and 11 bases lay between the germline ends. The CDR3 DNA follows: TGTGCCAGCAGCCTAATTGGGGGCTACGAGCAGTACTTC. Translation: CASSLIGGYEQYF.

Of note for this clone: The sample contains more than one DNA sequence encoding this CDR3. The rearrangement links TRBV7-3 to TRBJ2-6; D call uncertain. This CDR3 region has 13 residues. Germline assignment: CDR1 SGHTA and CDR2 FQGTGA. Trimming stripped 4 bases from V and 2 bases from J, with 3 bases between. The CDR3 protein is CASSSAGANVLTF. The CDR3 DNA reads as TGTGCCAGCAGCTCAGCTGGGGCCAACGTCCTGACTTTC.

The chain recombines TRBV7-3 with TRBJ1-1; D remains unclear. The V and J ends lost 4 bases and 6 bases respectively, with 15 bases between them. This CDR3 comprises 14 residues. The germline V gene has CDR1 SGHTA and CDR2 FQGTGA. CDR3 in DNA: TGTGCCAGCAGCTCCCAACCTATTGGGGCTGAAGCTTTCTTT. This gives the protein CASSSQPIGAEAFF.

J is TRBJ1-2 and V is TRBV6-6; 10 bases are shared with TRBD1. The CDR3 loop spans 13 amino acids. Germline-derived CDR1 and CDR2 are MNHNY and SVGAGI (reference sequence). J lost 7 bases, V lost 7 bases, and 6 bases had no gene match. In DNA form, the CDR3 reads TGTGCCAGCACCATGACAGGGGGCCCTGGCTACACCTTC. It yields the protein CASTMTGGPGYTF.

V gene TRBV2 combines with J gene TRBJ1-6; D not resolved. The germline gives CDR1 SNHLY, CDR2 FYNNEI. This CDR3 contains 12 residues. Deletions cut 9 bases from V and 5 bases from J, with 8 bases between. This CDR3 is CASLLDNSPLHF. In nucleotides, the CDR3 is TGTGCCAGTCTGTTGGATAATTCACCCCTCCACTTT.

The chain recombines TRBV5-1 with TRBJ2-5; weak D call: TRBD2 (5 bases). The germline CDR1 and CDR2 sequences are SGHRS and YFSETQ. Trimming took off 4 bases at V and 2 bases at J, with 18 bases between the two ends. The CDR3 length is 16 residues. The CDR3 loop is CASSNRATGWQETQYF. DNA of the CDR3: TGCGCCAGCAGCAACCGGGCCACGGGATGGCAAGAGACCCAGTACTTC.

The rearrangement uses TRBV19 and TRBJ1-2; D gene ambiguous. This CDR3 has 15 amino acids. The germline V and J ends were trimmed by 3 bases and 0 bases, with 11 bases remaining between them. Germline V gives CDR1 LNHDA, CDR2 SQIVND (reference sequence). CDR3 loop: CASSIVARSNYGYTF. The CDR3 DNA is TGTGCCAGTAGTATTGTGGCTCGGTCTAACTATGGCTACACCTTC. The complete variable domain, with remaining parts taken from reference TRBV19 and TRBJ1-2, reads DGGITQSPKYLFRKEGQNVTLSCEQNLNHDAMYWYRQDPGQGLRLIYYSQIVNDFQKGDIAEGYSVSREKKESFPLTVTSAQKNPTAFYLCASSIVARSNYGYTFGSGTRLTVV.

The sample holds one count of this clone. The chain couples TRBV11-2 to TRBJ1-2, with unresolved D. Germline V gene lookup returns CDR1 SGHAT and CDR2 FQNNGV. V lost 0 bases, J lost 7 bases, and 6 bases lay in between. CDR3 size: 12 residues. DNA of the CDR3: TGTGCCAGCAGCTTAGAACTCGGTGGCTACACCTTC. This sequence encodes CASSLELGGYTF.

This clone came up once. The same CDR3 can be traced to other DNA sequences in this sample. This chain uses TRBV5-4 with TRBJ2-7; D is possibly TRBD1 or TRBD2 (5 bases each). The CDR3 has 16 amino acids. CDR1 and CDR2 (germline): SGHNT, YYREEE (reference sequence). V was clipped by 4 bases and J by 0 bases, with 17 bases between them. The CDR3 nucleotides are TGTGCCAGCAGCCCCAGGGCGTCGGGGAGCTCCTACGAGCAGTACTTC. Protein product: CASSPRASGSSYEQYF.

The chain is built from TRBV6-1 and TRBJ1-4; D is possibly TRBD1 (5 bases). The CDR3 has 13 residues. Germline assignment: CDR1 MNHNS and CDR2 SASEGT. V lost 8 bases and J 8 bases, leaving 15 bases between the germline ends. CDR3 amino acids: CASCNRGEEKLFF. CDR3 in DNA: TGTGCCAGCTGCAATAGGGGTGAAGAAAAACTGTTTTTT.

J is TRBJ2-1 and V is TRBV15; 7 positions agree with TRBD1. This CDR3 has 17 amino acids. The J segment lost 2 bases and the V segment lost 5 bases, leaving 12 bases of the junction unmatched. Per germline, CDR1 LNHNV and CDR2 YYDKDF (reference sequence). The CDR3, as DNA: TGTGCCACCAGCGCGCGACAGGGATCGAGAACCTACAATGAGCAGTTCTTC. Translating it yields CATSARQGSRTYNEQFF.

The J gene is TRBJ1-2, the V gene TRBV5-1; D uncertain. The ends were cut back, 2 bases at V and 2 bases at J, with 13 bases in the middle. Germline V gene lookup returns CDR1 SGHRS and CDR2 YFSETQ. There are 15 residues in the CDR3. The CDR3, as DNA: TGCGCCAGCAGCTTCGACAATAACATAAACTATGGCTACACCTTC. Amino acids: CASSFDNNINYGYTF.